This T cell receptor (beta chain) appears in the sequencing data of a study of T cell responses to AZD1222 COVID-19 vaccine. Overall study findings and caveats: Spike was spanned by vaccine-associated CD4 TCRs, with dominance at 160-218 and 743-854. In the spike-specific TCR repertoire, nearly half reportedly target unmutated variant regions. Females outnumbered males among donors, who were mostly white British; clonal diversity was possibly underestimated.

The germline gives CDR1 SGHTA, CDR2 FQGNSA. Unmatched junction bases numbered 3, after V lost 5 bases and J lost 2 bases. The CDR3 consists of 14 residues. For this clone: What it binds is not known.

Measured with immunoSEQ multiplex PCR; TCRdb has only the in-frame clones, and not every one. The sample has roughly 100,000 clones, 80% to 95% seen once; the top ten hold around 8.3%. The sample consisted of peripheral blood, taken 28 days after the second AZD1222 dose. The clonotype originates from an adult who received the AZD1222 COVID-19 vaccine. This chain uses TRBV7-2 with TRBJ2-5, with 9 nucleotides matching TRBD1. The CDR3 here is CASSLDRGQETQYF. The DNA for the CDR3 is TGTGCCAGCAGCCTAGACAGGGGGCAAGAGACCCAGTACTTC.